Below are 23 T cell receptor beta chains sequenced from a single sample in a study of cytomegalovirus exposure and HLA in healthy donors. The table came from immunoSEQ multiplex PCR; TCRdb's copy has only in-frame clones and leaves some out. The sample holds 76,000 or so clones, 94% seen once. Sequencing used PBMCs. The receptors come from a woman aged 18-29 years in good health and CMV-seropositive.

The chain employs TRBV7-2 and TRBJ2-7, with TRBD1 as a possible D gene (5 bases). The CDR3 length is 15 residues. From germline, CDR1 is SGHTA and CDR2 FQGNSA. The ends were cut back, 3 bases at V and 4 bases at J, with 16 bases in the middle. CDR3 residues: CASSLDAGKLYEQYF. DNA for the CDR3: TGTGCCAGCAGCTTGGATGCAGGGAAGTTATACGAGCAGTACTTC.

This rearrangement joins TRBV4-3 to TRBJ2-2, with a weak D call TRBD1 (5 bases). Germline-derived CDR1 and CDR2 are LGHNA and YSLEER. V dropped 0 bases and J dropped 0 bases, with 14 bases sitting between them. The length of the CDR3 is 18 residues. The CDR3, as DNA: TGCGCCAGCAGCCAAGAGATTCACAGGAGCGCGAACACCGGGGAGCTGTTTTTT. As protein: CASSQEIHRSANTGELFF.

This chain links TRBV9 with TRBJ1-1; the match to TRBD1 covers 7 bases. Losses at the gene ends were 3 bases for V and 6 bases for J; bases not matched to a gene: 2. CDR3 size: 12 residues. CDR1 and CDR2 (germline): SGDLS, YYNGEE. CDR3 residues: CASSGQGSEAFF. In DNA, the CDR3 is TGTGCCAGCAGCGGACAGGGCTCTGAAGCTTTCTTT.

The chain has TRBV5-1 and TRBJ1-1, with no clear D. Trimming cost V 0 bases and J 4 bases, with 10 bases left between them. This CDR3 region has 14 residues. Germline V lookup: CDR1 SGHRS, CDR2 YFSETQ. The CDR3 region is CASSLGGVGTEAFF. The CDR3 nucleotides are TGCGCCAGCAGCTTGGGCGGGGTGGGCACTGAAGCTTTCTTT.

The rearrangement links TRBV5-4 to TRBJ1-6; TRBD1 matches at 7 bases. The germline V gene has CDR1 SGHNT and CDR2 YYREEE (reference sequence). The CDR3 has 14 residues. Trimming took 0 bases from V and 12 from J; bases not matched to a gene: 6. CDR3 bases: TGTGCCAGCAGCTTGGAGGTCAGGGGGGTACCCCTCCACTTT. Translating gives CASSLEVRGVPLHF.

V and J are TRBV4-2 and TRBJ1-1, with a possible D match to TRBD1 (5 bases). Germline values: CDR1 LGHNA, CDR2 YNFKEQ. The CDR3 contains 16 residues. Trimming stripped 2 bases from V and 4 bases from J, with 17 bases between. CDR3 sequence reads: CASSQPRGSEGTEAFF. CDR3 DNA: TGTGCCAGCAGCCAACCCCGGGGCTCGGAGGGCACTGAAGCTTTCTTT.

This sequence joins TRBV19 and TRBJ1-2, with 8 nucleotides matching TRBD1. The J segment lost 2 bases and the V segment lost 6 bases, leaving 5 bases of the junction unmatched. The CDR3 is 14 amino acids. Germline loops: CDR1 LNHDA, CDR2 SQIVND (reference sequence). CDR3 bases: TGTGCCAGTAGGCAGGGGGCGACCAACTATGGCTACACCTTC. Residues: CASRQGATNYGYTF.

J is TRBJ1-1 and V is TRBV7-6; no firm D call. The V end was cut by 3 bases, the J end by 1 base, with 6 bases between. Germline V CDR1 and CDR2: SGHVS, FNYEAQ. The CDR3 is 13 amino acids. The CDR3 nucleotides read TGTGCCAGCAGCTTCTCAGAGAACACTGAAGCTTTCTTT. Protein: CASSFSENTEAFF.

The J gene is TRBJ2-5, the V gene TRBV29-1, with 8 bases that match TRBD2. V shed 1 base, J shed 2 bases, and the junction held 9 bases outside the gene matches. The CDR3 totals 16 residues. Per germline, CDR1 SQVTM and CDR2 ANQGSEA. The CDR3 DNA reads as TGCAGCGTTGAAGGGGGGCTAGCGGGTTCTCAAGAGACCCAGTACTTC. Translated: CSVEGGLAGSQETQYF.

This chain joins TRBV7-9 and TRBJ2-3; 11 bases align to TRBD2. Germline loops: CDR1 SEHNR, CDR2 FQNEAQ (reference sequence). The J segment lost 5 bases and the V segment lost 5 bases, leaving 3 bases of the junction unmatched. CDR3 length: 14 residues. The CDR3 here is CASSLGLAGDTQYF. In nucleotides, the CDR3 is TGTGCCAGCAGCCTAGGACTAGCGGGAGATACGCAGTATTTT.

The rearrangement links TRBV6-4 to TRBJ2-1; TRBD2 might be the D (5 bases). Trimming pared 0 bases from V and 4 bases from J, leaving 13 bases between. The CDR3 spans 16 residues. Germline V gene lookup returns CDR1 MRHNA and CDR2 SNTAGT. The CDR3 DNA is TGTGCCAGCAGTGACTCGGGTCTAGCCCTATACAATGAGCAGTTCTTC. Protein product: CASSDSGLALYNEQFF.

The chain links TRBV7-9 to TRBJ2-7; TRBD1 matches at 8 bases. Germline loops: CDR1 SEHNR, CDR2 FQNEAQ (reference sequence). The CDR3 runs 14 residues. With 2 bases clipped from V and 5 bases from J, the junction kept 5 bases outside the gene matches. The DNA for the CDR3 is TGTGCCAGCAGCTTAAGCCAGGGGGCCGACGAGCAGTACTTC. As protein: CASSLSQGADEQYF.

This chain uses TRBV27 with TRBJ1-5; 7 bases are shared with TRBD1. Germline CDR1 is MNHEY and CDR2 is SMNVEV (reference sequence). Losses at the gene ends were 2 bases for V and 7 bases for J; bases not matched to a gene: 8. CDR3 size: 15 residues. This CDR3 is CASSLVTGAGQPQHF. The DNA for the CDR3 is TGTGCCAGCAGTTTAGTTACAGGGGCAGGACAGCCCCAGCATTTT.

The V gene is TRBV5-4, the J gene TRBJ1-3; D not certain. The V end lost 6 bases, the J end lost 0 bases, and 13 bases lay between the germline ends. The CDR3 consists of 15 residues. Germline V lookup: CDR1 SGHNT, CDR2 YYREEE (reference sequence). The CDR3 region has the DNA TGTGCCAGCACCCGAGGACTCCGCTCTGGAAACACCATATATTTT. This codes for CASTRGLRSGNTIYF.

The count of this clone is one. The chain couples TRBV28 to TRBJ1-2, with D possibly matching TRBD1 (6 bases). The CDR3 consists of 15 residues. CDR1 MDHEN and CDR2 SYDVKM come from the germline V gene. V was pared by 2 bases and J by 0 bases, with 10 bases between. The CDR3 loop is CASSLGGLPNYGYTF. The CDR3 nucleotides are TGTGCCAGCAGTTTAGGGGGCCTTCCTAACTATGGCTACACCTTC.

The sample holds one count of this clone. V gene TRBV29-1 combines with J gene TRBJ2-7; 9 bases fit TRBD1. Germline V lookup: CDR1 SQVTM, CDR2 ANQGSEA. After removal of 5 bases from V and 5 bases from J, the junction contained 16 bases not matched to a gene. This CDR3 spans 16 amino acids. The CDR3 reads CSVSQGALGGLDEQYF. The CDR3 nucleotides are TGCAGCGTTTCACAGGGGGCCCTAGGCGGCCTAGACGAGCAGTACTTC.

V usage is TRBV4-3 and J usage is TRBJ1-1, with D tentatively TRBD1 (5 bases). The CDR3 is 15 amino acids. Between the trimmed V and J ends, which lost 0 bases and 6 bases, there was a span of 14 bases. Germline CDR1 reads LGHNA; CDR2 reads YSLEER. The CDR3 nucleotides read TGCGCCAGCAGCCAAGATGTTCAGGGAAGGGCTGAAGCTTTCTTT. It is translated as CASSQDVQGRAEAFF.

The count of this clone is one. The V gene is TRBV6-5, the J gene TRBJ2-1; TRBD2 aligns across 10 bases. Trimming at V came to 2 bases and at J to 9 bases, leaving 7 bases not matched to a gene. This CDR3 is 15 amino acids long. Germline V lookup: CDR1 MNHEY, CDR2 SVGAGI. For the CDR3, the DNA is TGTGCCAGCAGTTACGCGACTAGCGGGCGGGGTGAGCAGTTCTTC. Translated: CASSYATSGRGEQFF.

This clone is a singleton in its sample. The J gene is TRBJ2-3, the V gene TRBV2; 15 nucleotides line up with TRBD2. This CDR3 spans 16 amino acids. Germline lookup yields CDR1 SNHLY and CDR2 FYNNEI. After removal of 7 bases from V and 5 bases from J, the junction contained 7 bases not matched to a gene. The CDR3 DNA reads TGTGCCAGCATTGGACTAGCGGGAGGGCCCGTAGATACGCAGTATTTT. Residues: CASIGLAGGPVDTQYF.

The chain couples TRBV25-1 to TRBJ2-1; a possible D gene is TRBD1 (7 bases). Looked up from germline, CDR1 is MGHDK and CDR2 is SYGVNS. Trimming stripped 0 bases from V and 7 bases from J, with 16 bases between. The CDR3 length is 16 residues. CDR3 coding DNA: TGTGCCAGCAGTGAATATGGAGGGGGCCGTTGGAATGAGCAGTTCTTC. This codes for CASSEYGGGRWNEQFF.

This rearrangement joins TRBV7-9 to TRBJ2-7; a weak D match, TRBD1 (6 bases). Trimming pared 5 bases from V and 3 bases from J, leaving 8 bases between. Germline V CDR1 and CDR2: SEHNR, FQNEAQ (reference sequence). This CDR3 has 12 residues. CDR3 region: CASSRDNYEQYF. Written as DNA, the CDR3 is TGTGCCAGCAGCCGGGACAACTACGAGCAGTACTTC.

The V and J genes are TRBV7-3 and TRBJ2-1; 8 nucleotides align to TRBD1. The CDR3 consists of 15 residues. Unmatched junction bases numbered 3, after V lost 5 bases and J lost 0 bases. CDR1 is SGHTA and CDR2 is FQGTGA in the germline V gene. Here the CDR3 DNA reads TGTGCCAGCAGCCAGACAGGGGACTCCTACAATGAGCAGTTCTTC. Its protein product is CASSQTGDSYNEQFF.

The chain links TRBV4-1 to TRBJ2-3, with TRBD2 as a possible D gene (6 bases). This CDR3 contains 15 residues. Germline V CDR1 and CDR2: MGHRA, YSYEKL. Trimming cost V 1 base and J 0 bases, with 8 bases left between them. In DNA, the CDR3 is TGCGCCAGCAGCCAAGTGGGACTTAGCACAGATACGCAGTATTTT. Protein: CASSQVGLSTDTQYF.